These T cell receptor beta chains were read from a single sample in a study of Ad26.COV2.S vaccination and SARS-CoV-2 variants. Clones were sequenced by immunoSEQ multiplex PCR, and TCRdb holds only the in-frame ones, with some missing. The table includes 300,000 to 350,000 clones, around 89% detected once. Sample: peripheral blood, taken in a trial of Ad26.COV2.S vaccine versus placebo. These TCRs come from a person between 18 and 60 years old who received the Ad26.COV2.S COVID-19 vaccine or a placebo. The CDR3 runs from the conserved cysteine through the conserved F or W. The D gene is left open where the match is weak. Rows give clone size only sometimes, using once, few, many, or a class for an expanded clone.

J gene: TRBJ1-3
clone size: -
V gene: TRBV13
D gene: TRBD1
CDR3 protein: CASSFSQTGFSGNTIYF
CDR3 DNA: TGTGCCAGCAGCTTTAGCCAGACAGGGTTCTCTGGAAACACCATATATTTT

J gene: TRBJ2-7
clone size: -
V gene: TRBV18
D gene: -
CDR3 protein: CASSPQTYEQYF
CDR3 DNA: TGTGCCAGCTCACCGCAGACCTACGAGCAGTACTTC

J gene: TRBJ2-5
clone size: -
V gene: TRBV12-5
D gene: -
CDR3 protein: CASGPSPGRQETQYF
CDR3 DNA: TGTGCTAGTGGCCCCTCCCCGGGCCGTCAAGAGACCCAGTACTTC

J gene: TRBJ2-7
clone size: -
V gene: TRBV27
D gene: -
CDR3 protein: CASRYTGRPYEQYF
CDR3 DNA: TGTGCCAGCAGATACACAGGGAGGCCCTACGAGCAGTACTTC

J gene: TRBJ2-7
clone size: -
V gene: TRBV19
D gene: TRBD1
CDR3 protein: CASSIPSGDRGRYEQYF
CDR3 DNA: TGTGCCAGTAGTATCCCCTCCGGCGACAGGGGGAGGTACGAGCAGTACTTC

J gene: TRBJ1-2
clone size: -
V gene: TRBV28
D gene: -
CDR3 protein: CASSLTSGHGYTF
CDR3 DNA: TGTGCCAGCAGTCTAACTTCAGGGCATGGCTACACCTTC

J gene: TRBJ1-6
clone size: few
V gene: TRBV28
D gene: -
CDR3 protein: CASSERLYNSPLHF
CDR3 DNA: TGTGCCAGCAGTGAAAGACTCTATAATTCACCCCTCCACTTT

J gene: TRBJ1-2
clone size: -
V gene: TRBV6-1
D gene: TRBD1
CDR3 protein: CASSERARQGRYGYTF
CDR3 DNA: TGTGCCAGCAGTGAAAGGGCGCGACAGGGGCGCTATGGCTACACCTTC

J gene: TRBJ2-5
clone size: -
V gene: TRBV7-3
D gene: -
CDR3 protein: CASSLGRSEETQYF
CDR3 DNA: TGTGCCAGCAGCCTCGGCCGCAGTGAAGAGACCCAGTACTTC

J gene: TRBJ2-1
clone size: -
V gene: TRBV9
D gene: -
CDR3 protein: CASSVHSEGSSYNEQFF
CDR3 DNA: TGTGCCAGCAGCGTCCATAGTGAGGGCAGCTCCTACAATGAGCAGTTCTTC

J gene: TRBJ2-4
clone size: -
V gene: TRBV4-2
D gene: -
CDR3 protein: CASSLEGVQYF
CDR3 DNA: TGTGCCAGCAGCCTCGAGGGGGTACAGTACTTC

J gene: TRBJ1-2
clone size: -
V gene: TRBV18
D gene: -
CDR3 protein: CASSPSMSNYGYTF
CDR3 DNA: TGTGCCAGCTCACCTTCTATGTCTAACTATGGCTACACCTTC

J gene: TRBJ2-1
clone size: -
V gene: TRBV3-1/TRBV3-2
D gene: TRBD1
CDR3 protein: CASSQRDRENEQFF
CDR3 DNA: TGTGCCAGCAGCCAAAGGGACAGGGAGAATGAGCAGTTCTTC

J gene: TRBJ1-1
clone size: -
V gene: TRBV5-1
D gene: -
CDR3 protein: CASSSSGGAAFF
CDR3 DNA: TGCGCCAGCAGCTCGTCGGGGGGTGCAGCTTTCTTT

J gene: TRBJ1-2
clone size: -
V gene: TRBV23-1
D gene: TRBD1
CDR3 protein: CASSQRTGQAVDGYTF
CDR3 DNA: TGCGCCAGCAGTCAAAGGACGGGACAGGCCGTGGATGGCTACACCTTC

J gene: TRBJ1-6
clone size: -
V gene: TRBV30
D gene: -
CDR3 protein: CAWSVDVSPLHF
CDR3 DNA: TGTGCCTGGAGTGTTGATGTTTCACCCCTCCACTTT

J gene: TRBJ1-4
clone size: once
V gene: TRBV4-1
D gene: -
CDR3 protein: CASSGGVREKLFF
CDR3 DNA: TGCGCCAGCAGCGGGGGTGTAAGGGAAAAACTGTTTTTT

J gene: TRBJ2-5
clone size: once
V gene: TRBV7-9
D gene: -
CDR3 protein: CASSGPGAQETQYF
CDR3 DNA: TGTGCCAGCAGCGGACCGGGAGCCCAAGAGACCCAGTACTTC

J gene: TRBJ2-1
clone size: -
V gene: TRBV9
D gene: -
CDR3 protein: CASSGAGTQVVDEQFF
CDR3 DNA: TGTGCCAGCAGCGGGGCGGGGACTCAGGTGGTAGATGAGCAGTTCTTC

J gene: TRBJ2-6
clone size: -
V gene: TRBV6-5
D gene: -
CDR3 protein: CASSPGSGANVLTF
CDR3 DNA: TGTGCCAGCAGTCCAGGGTCAGGGGCCAACGTCCTGACTTTC

J gene: TRBJ2-1
clone size: -
V gene: TRBV5-1
D gene: -
CDR3 protein: CASSVASYNEQFF
CDR3 DNA: TGCGCCAGCAGTGTGGCGTCCTACAATGAGCAGTTCTTC

J gene: TRBJ2-7
clone size: -
V gene: TRBV4-2
D gene: TRBD2
CDR3 protein: CASSRLAASSYEQYF
CDR3 DNA: TGTGCCAGCAGCCGACTAGCGGCGAGCTCCTACGAGCAGTACTTC

J gene: TRBJ2-5
clone size: -
V gene: TRBV6-5
D gene: -
CDR3 protein: CASRAGRWETQYF
CDR3 DNA: TGTGCCAGCAGGGCAGGGAGGTGGGAGACCCAGTACTTC

J gene: TRBJ2-1
clone size: -
V gene: TRBV2
D gene: -
CDR3 protein: CASSERFVGVSLMLRSNEQFF
CDR3 DNA: TGTGCCAGCAGTGAAAGGTTTGTGGGGGTCTCGTTAATGTTGAGGAGTAATGAGCAGTTCTTC